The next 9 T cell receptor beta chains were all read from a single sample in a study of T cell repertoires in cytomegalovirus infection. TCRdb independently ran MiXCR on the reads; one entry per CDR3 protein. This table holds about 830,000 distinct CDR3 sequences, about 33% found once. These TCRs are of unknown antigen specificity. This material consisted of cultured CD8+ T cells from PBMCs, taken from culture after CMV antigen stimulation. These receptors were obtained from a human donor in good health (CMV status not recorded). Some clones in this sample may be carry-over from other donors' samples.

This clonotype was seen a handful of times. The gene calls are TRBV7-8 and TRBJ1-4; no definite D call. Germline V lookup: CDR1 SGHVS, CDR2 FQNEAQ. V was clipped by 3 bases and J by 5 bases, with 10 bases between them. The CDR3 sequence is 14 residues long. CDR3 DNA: TGTGCCAGCAGCTTGACGGGTTTGAATGAAAAACTGTTTTTT. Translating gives CASSLTGLNEKLFF.

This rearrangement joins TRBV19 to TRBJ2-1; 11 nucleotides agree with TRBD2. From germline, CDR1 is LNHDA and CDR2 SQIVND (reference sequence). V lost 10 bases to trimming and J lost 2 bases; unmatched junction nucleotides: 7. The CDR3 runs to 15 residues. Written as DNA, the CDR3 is TGTGCCACTGGAACTAGCGGGGGAACCTACAATGAGCAGTTCTTC. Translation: CATGTSGGTYNEQFF.

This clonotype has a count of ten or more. The CDR3: CASSLALVGMGTYEQYV. The CDR3, as DNA: TGTGCCAGCAGCTTAGCGCTGGTGGGCATGGGAACCTACGAGCAGTACGTC. This sequence joins TRBV7-2 and TRBJ2-7; no firm D call. The CDR3 sequence is 17 residues long. V lost 0 bases to trimming and J lost 2 bases, with 17 bases between them. Germline-derived CDR1 and CDR2 are SGHTA and FQGNSA.

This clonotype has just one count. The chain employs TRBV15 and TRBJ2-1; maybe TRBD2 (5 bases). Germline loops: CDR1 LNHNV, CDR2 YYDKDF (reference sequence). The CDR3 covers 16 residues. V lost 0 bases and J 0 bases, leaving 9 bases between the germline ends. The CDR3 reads CATSRDLAHSYNEQFF. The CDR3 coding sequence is TGTGCCACCAGCAGAGATCTAGCCCACTCCTACAATGAGCAGTTCTTC.

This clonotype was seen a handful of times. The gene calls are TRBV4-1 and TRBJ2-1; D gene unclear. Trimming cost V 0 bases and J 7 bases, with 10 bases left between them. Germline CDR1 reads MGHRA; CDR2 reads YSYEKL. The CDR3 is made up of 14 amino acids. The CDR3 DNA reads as TGCGCCAGCAGCCAAGATGAAGTTGATAATGAGCAGTTCTTC. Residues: CASSQDEVDNEQFF.

DNA of the CDR3: TGCGCCAGCAGCCAAGAGGTGGGATACGACGAGCAGTACTTC. Protein sequence: CASSQEVGYDEQYF. This chain uses TRBV4-1 with TRBJ2-7; D uncertain. The CDR3 has 14 residues. V gave up 0 bases and J gave up 5 bases, with 11 bases separating them. Germline V gene sequence: CDR1 MGHRA, CDR2 YSYEKL.

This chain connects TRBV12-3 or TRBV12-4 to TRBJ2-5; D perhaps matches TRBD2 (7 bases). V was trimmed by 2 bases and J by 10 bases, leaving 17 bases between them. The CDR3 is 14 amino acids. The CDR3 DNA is TGTGCCAGCAGTTTACGGGGGGCTACTTGGGACCAGTACTTC. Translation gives CASSLRGATWDQYF.

The CDR3 nucleotides are TGTGCCAGCAGCTTAGGTGCAGTCCCCTACAATGAGCAGTTCTTC. Translating gives CASSLGAVPYNEQFF. V and J are TRBV7-6 and TRBJ2-1; D gene uncertain. From germline, CDR1 is SGHVS and CDR2 FNYEAQ. V lost 1 base, J lost 2 bases, and 9 bases lay in between. CDR3 length: 15 amino acids.

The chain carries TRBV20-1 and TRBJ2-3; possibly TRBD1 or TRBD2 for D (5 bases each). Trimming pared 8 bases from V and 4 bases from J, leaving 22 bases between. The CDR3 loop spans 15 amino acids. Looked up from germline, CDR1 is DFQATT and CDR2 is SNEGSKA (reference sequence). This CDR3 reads CSTRGAGAGADTQYF. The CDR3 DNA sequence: TGCAGTACCCGAGGGGCGGGCGCGGGCGCAGATACGCAGTATTTT.